The clone carrying this T cell receptor beta chain was seen once. Which cohort a participant joined came from the clinical history participants gave. Before being deemed recovered, Cohort 3 donors had two negative PCRs, clearance, or symptom resolution. Per the authors' pipeline: From reference gene primer amplification, estimates of nucleated cell counts were derived. Produced via immunoSEQ multiplex PCR; TCRdb's table is partial and in-frame only. The D gene and trimming were derived from the DNA, and the V and J assignments and clone size from that table. The repertoire includes over 150,000 clones, about 90% of them detected once, and about 6.5% sits in the top ten. These data come from a study of blood T cell repertoires in COVID-19. Study as a whole: Nucleic acid was either cDNA or gDNA, and it came from T cells, B-cell-depleted T cells, or PBMCs.

What was sequenced was PBMCs or T cells enriched from blood (not recorded which). The clonotype was recovered from a woman aged 45 to 65 who had recovered from COVID-19.

In DNA, the CDR3 is TGTGCCTGGAGTAGGGGTGGCCGCGATCAGCCCCAGCATTTT. Translating it yields CAWSRGGRDQPQHF. The V call is TRBV30, the J call TRBJ1-5; possible D gene TRBD1, 5 bases. CDR1 is GTSNPN, CDR2 SVGIG, per germline (reference sequence). There are 14 residues in the CDR3. Deletions cut 2 bases from V and 5 bases from J, with 13 bases between.